The source of this T cell receptor beta chain is a study of blood T cell repertoires in COVID-19. Study details: Material from acute and convalescent COVID-19 was sourced from the United States, Italy and Spain. Sample material is recorded as cDNA or gDNA derived from T cells, B-cell-depleted T cells, or PBMCs.

How the authors handled the data: From reference gene primer amplification, estimates of nucleated cell counts were derived. The repertoire was sequenced with immunoSEQ multiplex PCR; TCRdb's copy has only in-frame clones and lacks some. The V and J calls and clone size come from that table; D and trimming were worked out from the DNA. Here the sample spans more than 200,000 clones, about 90% being singletons. CDR3 length: 15 amino acids. Germline V gene lookup returns CDR1 MNHEY and CDR2 SVGEGT. The ends were cut back, 2 bases at V and 4 bases at J, with 14 bases in the middle. The sequenced material came from peripheral blood. This sequence originates from a man of 80 years or more with acute or convalescent COVID-19. The V and J genes are TRBV6-2 or TRBV6-3 and TRBJ1-2; D is perhaps TRBD1 (6 bases). CDR3 residues: CASSYNQQGSYGYTF. CDR3 in DNA: TGTGCCAGCAGTTACAATCAACAGGGAAGCTATGGCTACACCTTC.